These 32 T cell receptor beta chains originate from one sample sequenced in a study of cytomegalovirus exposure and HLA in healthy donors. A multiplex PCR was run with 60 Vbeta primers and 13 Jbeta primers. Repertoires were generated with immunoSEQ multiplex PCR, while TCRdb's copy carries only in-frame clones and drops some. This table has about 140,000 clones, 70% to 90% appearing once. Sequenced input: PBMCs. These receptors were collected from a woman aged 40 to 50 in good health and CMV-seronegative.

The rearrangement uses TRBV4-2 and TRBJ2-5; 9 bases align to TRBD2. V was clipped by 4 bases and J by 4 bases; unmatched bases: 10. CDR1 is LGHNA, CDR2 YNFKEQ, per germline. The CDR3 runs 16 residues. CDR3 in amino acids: CASSPRVAGAGETQYF. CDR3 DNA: TGTGCCAGCAGCCCCCGAGTAGCGGGAGCTGGAGAGACCCAGTACTTC.

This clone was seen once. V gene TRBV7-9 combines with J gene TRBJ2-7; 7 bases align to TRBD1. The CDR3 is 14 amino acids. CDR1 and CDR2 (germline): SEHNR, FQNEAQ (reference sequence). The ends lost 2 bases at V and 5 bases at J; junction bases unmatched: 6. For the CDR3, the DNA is TGTGCCAGCAGCTTACGGAGACAGGGCCACGAGCAGTACTTC. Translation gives CASSLRRQGHEQYF.

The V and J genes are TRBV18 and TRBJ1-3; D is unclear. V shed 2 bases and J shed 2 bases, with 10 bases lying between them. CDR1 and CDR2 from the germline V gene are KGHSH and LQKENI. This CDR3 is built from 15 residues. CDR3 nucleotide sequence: TGTGCCAGCTCACCAGGGTGGGCGACTGGAAACACCATATATTTT. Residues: CASSPGWATGNTIYF.

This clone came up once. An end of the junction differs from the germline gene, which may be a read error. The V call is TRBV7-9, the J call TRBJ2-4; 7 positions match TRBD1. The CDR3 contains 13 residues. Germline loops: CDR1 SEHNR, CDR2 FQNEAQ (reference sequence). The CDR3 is CSSSATGENIQYF. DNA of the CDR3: TGTTCCAGCAGCGCTACAGGGGAAAACATTCAGTACTTC.

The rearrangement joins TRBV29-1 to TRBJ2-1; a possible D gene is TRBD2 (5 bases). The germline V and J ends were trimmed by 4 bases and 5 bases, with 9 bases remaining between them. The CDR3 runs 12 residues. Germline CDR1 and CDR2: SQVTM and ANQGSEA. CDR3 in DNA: TGCAGCGTTGTCCCGGGGAACAATGAGCAGTTCTTC. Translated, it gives CSVVPGNNEQFF.

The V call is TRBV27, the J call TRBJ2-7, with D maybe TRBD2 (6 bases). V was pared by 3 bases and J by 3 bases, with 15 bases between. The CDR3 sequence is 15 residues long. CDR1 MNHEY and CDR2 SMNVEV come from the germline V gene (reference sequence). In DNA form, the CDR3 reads TGTGCCAGCAGTTTTATGACGATCGGGGGCTACGAGCAGTACTTC. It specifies CASSFMTIGGYEQYF.

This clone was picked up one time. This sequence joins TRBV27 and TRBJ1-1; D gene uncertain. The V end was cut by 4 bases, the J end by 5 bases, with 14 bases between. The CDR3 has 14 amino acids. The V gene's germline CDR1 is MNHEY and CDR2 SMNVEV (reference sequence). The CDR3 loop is CASSSPGFETEAFF. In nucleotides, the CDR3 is TGTGCCAGCAGTTCACCAGGATTCGAGACTGAAGCTTTCTTT.

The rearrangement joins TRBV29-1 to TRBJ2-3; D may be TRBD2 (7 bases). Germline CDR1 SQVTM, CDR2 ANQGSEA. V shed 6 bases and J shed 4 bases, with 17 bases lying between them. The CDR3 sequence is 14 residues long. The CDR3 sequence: CSVETGLGADTQYF. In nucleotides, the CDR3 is TGCAGCGTCGAGACAGGACTAGGGGCAGATACGCAGTATTTT.

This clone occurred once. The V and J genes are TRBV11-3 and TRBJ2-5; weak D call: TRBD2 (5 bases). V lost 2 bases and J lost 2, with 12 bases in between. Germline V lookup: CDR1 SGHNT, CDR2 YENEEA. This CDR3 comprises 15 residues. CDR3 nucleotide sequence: TGTGCCAGCAGCTTATCTTTCATAGCGCAAGAGACCCAGTACTTC. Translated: CASSLSFIAQETQYF. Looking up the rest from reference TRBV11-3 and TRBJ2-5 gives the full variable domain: EAGVVQSPRYKIIEKKQPVAFWCNPISGHNTLYWYLQNLGQGPELLIRYENEEAVDDSQLPKDRFSAERLKGVDSTLKIQPAELGDSAVYLCASSLSFIAQETQYFGPGTRLLVL.

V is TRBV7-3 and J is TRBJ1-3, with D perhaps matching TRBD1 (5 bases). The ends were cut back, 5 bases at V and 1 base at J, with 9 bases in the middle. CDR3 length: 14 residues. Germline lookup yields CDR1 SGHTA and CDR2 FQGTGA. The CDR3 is CASSQGVSGNTIYF. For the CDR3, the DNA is TGTGCCAGCAGCCAAGGGGTTTCTGGAAACACCATATATTTT. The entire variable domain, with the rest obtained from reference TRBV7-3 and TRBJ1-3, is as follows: GAGVSQTPSNKVTEKGKYVELRCDPISGHTALYWYRQSLGQGPEFLIYFQGTGAADDSGLPNDRFFAVRPEGSVSTLKIQRTERGDSAVYLCASSQGVSGNTIYFGEGSWLTVV.

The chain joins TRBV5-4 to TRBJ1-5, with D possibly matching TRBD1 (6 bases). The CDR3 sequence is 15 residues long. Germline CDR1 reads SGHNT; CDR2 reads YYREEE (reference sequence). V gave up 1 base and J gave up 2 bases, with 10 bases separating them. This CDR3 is CASSLQGMGNQPQHF. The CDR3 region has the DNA TGTGCCAGCAGCTTGCAGGGGATGGGCAATCAGCCCCAGCATTTT.

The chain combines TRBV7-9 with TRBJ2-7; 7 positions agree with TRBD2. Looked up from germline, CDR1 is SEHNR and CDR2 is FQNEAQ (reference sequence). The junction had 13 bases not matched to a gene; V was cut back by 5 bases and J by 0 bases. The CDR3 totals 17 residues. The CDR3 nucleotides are TGTGCCAGCAGCCCCAGAGGGCTTGGCGGGAGCTCCTACGAGCAGTACTTC. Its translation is CASSPRGLGGSSYEQYF. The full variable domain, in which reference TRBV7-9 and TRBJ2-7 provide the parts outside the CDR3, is DTGVSQNPRHKITKRGQNVTFRCDPISEHNRLYWYRQTLGQGPEFLTYFQNEAQLEKSRLLSDRFSAERPKGSFSTLEIQRTEQGDSAMYLCASSPRGLGGSSYEQYFGPGTRLTVT.

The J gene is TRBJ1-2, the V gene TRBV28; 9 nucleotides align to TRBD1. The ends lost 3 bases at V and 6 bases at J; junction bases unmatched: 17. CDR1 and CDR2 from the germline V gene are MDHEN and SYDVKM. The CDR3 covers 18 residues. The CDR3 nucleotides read TGTGCCAGCAGTTTTGTAGGGTTTGGTATGGGACAGGGTGATGGCTACACCTTC. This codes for CASSFVGFGMGQGDGYTF.

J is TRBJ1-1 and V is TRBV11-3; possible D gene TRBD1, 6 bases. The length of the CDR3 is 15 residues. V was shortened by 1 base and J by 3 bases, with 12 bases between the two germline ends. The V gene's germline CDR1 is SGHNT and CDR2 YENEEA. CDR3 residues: CASSLAGGRHTEAFF. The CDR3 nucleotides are TGTGCCAGCAGCTTAGCGGGGGGCCGACACACTGAAGCTTTCTTT.

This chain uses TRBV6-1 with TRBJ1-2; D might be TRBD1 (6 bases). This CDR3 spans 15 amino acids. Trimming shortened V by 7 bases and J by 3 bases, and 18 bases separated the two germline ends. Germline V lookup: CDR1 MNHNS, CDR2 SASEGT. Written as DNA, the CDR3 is TGTGCCAGCAATGAGCGGGGGCAGGGTGACTATGGCTACACCTTC. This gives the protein CASNERGQGDYGYTF.

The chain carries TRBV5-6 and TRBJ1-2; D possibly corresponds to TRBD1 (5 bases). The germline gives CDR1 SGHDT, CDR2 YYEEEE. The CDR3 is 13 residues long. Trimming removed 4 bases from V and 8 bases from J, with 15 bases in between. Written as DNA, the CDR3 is TGTGCCAGCAGCGGACATGGGCGGGGCGGCTACACCTTC. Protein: CASSGHGRGGYTF.

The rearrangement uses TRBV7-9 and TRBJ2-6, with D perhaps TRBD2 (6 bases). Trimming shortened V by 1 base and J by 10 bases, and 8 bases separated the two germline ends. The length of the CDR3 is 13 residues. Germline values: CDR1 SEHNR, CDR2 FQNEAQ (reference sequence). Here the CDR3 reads CASSLVRGNVLTF. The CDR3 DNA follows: TGTGCCAGCAGCTTAGTACGGGGGAACGTCCTGACTTTC.

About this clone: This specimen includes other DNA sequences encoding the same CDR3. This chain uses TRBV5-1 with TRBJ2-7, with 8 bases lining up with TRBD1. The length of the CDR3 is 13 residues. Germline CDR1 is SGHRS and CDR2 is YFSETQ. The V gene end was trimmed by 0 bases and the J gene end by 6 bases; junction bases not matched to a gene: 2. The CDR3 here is CASSLEGQGEQYF. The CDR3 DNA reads TGCGCCAGCAGCTTGGAAGGACAGGGCGAGCAGTACTTC. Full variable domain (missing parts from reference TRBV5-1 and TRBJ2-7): KAGVTQTPRYLIKTRGQQVTLSCSPISGHRSVSWYQQTPGQGLQFLFEYFSETQRNKGNFPGRFSGRQFSNSRSEMNVSTLELGDSALYLCASSLEGQGEQYFGPGTRLTVT.

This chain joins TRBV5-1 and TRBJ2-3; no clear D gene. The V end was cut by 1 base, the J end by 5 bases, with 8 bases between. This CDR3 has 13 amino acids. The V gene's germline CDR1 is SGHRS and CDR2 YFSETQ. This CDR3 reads CASSLRPGDTQYF. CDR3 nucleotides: TGCGCCAGCAGCTTGAGGCCGGGAGATACGCAGTATTTT.

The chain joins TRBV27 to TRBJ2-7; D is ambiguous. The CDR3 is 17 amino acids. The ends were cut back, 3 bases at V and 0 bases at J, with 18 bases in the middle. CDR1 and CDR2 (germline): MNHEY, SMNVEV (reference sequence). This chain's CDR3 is CASSFPRPLYSSYEQYF. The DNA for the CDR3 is TGTGCCAGCAGTTTCCCCCGCCCCCTATATTCCTCCTACGAGCAGTACTTC.

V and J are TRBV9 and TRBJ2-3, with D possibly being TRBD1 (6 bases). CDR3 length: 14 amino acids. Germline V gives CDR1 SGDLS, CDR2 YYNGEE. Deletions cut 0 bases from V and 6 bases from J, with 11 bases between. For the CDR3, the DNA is TGTGCCAGCAGCGTAGCTCAAAGGGGGGATACGCAGTATTTT. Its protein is CASSVAQRGDTQYF.

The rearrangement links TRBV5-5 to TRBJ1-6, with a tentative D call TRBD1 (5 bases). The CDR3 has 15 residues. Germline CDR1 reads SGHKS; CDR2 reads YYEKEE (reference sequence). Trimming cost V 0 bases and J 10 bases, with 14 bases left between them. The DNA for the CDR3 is TGTGCCAGCAGCTTGGCTGGCAGGGAAGGATCACCCCTCCACTTT. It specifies CASSLAGREGSPLHF.

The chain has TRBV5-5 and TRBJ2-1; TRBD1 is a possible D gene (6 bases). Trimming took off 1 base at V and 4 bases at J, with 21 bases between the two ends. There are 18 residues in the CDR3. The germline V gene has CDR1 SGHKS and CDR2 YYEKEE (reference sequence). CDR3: CASSLHQDGTSTYNEQFF. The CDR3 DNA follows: TGTGCCAGCAGCTTGCACCAGGATGGGACATCTACTTACAATGAGCAGTTCTTC.

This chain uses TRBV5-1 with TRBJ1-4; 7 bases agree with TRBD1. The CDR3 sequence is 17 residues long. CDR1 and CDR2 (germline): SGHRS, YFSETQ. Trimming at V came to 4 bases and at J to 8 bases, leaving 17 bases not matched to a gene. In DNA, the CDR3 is TGCGCCAGCAGCCCGGGGGACAGTCTCCCCTCGGGGGAAAAACTGTTTTTT. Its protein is CASSPGDSLPSGEKLFF.

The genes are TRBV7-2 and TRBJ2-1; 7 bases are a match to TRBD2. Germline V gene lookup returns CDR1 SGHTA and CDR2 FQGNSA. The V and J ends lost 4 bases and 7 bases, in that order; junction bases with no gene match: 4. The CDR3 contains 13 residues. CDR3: CASSSGLRNEQFF. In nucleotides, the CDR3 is TGTGCCAGCAGCTCGGGACTACGAAATGAGCAGTTCTTC.

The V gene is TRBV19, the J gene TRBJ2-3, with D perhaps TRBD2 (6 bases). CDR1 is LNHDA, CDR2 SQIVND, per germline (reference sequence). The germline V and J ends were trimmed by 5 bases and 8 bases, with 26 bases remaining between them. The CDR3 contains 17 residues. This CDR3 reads CASSARLEGTDVGTQYF. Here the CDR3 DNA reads TGTGCCAGTAGTGCCAGACTAGAAGGAACGGATGTAGGTACGCAGTATTTT.

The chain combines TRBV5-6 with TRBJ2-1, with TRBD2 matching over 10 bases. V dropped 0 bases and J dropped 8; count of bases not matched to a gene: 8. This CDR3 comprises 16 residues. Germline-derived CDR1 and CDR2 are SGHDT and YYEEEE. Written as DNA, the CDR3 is TGTGCCAGCAGCTTGGGTCCTAGCGGGAGTTTCGATGAGCAGTTCTTC. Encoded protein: CASSLGPSGSFDEQFF.

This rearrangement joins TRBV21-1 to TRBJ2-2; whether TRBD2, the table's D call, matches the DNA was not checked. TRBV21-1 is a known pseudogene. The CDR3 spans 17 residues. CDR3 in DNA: TGTGCCAGCAGCCCCCAAGGAGGAATCGGTAACACCGGGGAGCTGTTTTTT. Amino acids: CASSPQGGIGNTGELFF.

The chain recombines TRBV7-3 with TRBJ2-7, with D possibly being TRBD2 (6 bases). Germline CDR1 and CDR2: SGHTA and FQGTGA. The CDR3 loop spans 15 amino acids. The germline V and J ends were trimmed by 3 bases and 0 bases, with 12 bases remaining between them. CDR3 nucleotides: TGTGCCAGCAGCTTGGCGGCGGGGTTCTCCTACGAGCAGTACTTC. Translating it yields CASSLAAGFSYEQYF.

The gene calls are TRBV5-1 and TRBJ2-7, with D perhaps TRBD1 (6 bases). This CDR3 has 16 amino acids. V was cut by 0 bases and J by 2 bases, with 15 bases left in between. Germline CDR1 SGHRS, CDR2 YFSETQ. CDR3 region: CASSLALFRDTYEQYF. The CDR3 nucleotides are TGCGCCAGCAGCTTGGCGCTCTTCCGGGACACCTACGAGCAGTACTTC. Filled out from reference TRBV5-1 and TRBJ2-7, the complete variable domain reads KAGVTQTPRYLIKTRGQQVTLSCSPISGHRSVSWYQQTPGQGLQFLFEYFSETQRNKGNFPGRFSGRQFSNSRSEMNVSTLELGDSALYLCASSLALFRDTYEQYFGPGTRLTVT.

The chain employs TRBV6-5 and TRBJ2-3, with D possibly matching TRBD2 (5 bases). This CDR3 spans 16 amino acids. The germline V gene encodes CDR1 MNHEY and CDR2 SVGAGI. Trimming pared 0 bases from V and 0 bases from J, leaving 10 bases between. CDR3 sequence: CASSYSGALSTDTQYF. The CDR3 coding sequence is TGTGCCAGCAGTTACTCGGGAGCGTTGAGCACAGATACGCAGTATTTT.

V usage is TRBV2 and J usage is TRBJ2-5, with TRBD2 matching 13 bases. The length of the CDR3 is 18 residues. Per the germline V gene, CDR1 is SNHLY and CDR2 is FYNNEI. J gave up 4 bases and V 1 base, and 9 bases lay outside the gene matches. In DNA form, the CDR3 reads TGTGCCAGCAGTGAAGTAGGCGGGACTAGCGGGACTGGAGAGACCCAGTACTTC. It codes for CASSEVGGTSGTGETQYF.